A single sample gave rise to the 20 T cell receptor beta chains below, sequenced in a study of T-cell reconstitution after alpha-beta-depleted transplantation in children. The TCRbeta library was prepared with unique molecular identifiers. Via MiXCR, TCRdb re-called the PCR reads, giving one row per CDR3 protein. The repertoire holds 170,000 or so distinct CDR3 sequences, with approximately 7% as singletons. This specimen consisted of PBMCs from the stem cell graft donor, obtained from the stem cell graft. The receptors stem from a human donor who donated a stem cell graft to a child with Wiskott-Aldrich syndrome.

There are many counts of this clonotype. The chain has TRBV6-5 and TRBJ2-7; 7 nucleotides align to TRBD1. With V trimmed by 2 bases and J by 2 bases, 6 bases remained unmatched. CDR1 is MNHEY and CDR2 is SVGAGI in the germline V gene. The CDR3 has 15 residues. The CDR3 loop reads CASSYRTGDAYEQYF. The CDR3 DNA reads TGTGCCAGCAGTTACAGGACAGGCGATGCCTACGAGCAGTACTTC.

The table lists this clonotype with many counts. The V and J genes are TRBV20-1 and TRBJ2-7, with D maybe TRBD2 (5 bases). This CDR3 contains 12 residues. V lost 1 base to trimming and J lost 4 bases, with 8 bases between them. Germline V gives CDR1 DFQATT, CDR2 SNEGSKA (reference sequence). The CDR3 DNA follows: TGCAGTGCTAGAGTCCCGGGGTACGAGCAGTACTTC. As protein: CSARVPGYEQYF.

This clonotype was seen at least ten times. The chain joins TRBV28 to TRBJ2-3; 8 bases map to TRBD2. With V trimmed by 4 bases and J by 5 bases, 8 bases remained unmatched. The CDR3 spans 15 residues. Germline V gene sequence: CDR1 MDHEN, CDR2 SYDVKM. The CDR3 DNA reads TGTGCCAGCAGTTCTGTACGGGGGGGCTTAGATACGCAGTATTTT. Translated: CASSSVRGGLDTQYF.

In this sample, this clonotype turned up many times. This sequence joins TRBV29-1 and TRBJ2-3; D is ambiguous. Trimming removed 5 bases at V and 3 bases at J, with 12 bases between. The CDR3 sequence is 13 residues long. The V gene's germline CDR1 is SQVTM and CDR2 ANQGSEA. The CDR3 spells CSVSGSPTDTQYF. Written as DNA, the CDR3 is TGCAGCGTTTCGGGCAGCCCGACAGATACGCAGTATTTT.

This clonotype has a count of ten or more. The V call is TRBV12-3 or TRBV12-4, the J call TRBJ1-5, with D perhaps TRBD1 (5 bases). This CDR3 has 15 residues. Deletions cut 3 bases from V and 4 bases from J, with 13 bases between. The CDR3 sequence is CASSLAGSINQPQHF. CDR3 DNA: TGTGCCAGCAGTTTGGCAGGGAGTATTAATCAGCCCCAGCATTTT.

There are many counts of this clonotype. This chain connects TRBV12-3 or TRBV12-4 to TRBJ1-6; no firm D call. The CDR3 loop spans 11 amino acids. V was shortened by 1 base and J by 14 bases, with 6 bases between the two germline ends. The CDR3 sequence is CASSLGGTLHF. The DNA of the CDR3 is TGTGCCAGCAGTTTAGGGGGAACCCTCCACTTT.

The sample holds many counts of this clonotype. In DNA, the CDR3 is TGCAGCGTTGCCCATGCCGCGCAAGAGACCCAGTACTTC. It encodes CSVAHAAQETQYF. The V call is TRBV29-1, the J call TRBJ2-5; no reliable D call. The ends were cut back, 4 bases at V and 2 bases at J, with 11 bases in the middle. This CDR3 contains 13 residues. The germline V gene encodes CDR1 SQVTM and CDR2 ANQGSEA.

This clonotype was found many times. This chain uses TRBV27 with TRBJ2-1; D might be TRBD2 (6 bases). The length of the CDR3 is 13 residues. Germline assignment: CDR1 MNHEY and CDR2 SMNVEV (reference sequence). V was pared by 6 bases and J by 4 bases, with 10 bases between. As DNA, the CDR3 is TGTGCCAGCAGCAAGGGACTGTACAATGAGCAGTTCTTC. Residues: CASSKGLYNEQFF.

In its sample, this clonotype was seen many times. The chain is built from TRBV12-3 or TRBV12-4 and TRBJ1-1; no reliable D call. Trimming removed 8 bases at V and 0 bases at J, with 16 bases between. This CDR3 has 15 residues. DNA for the CDR3: TGTGCCAGCCGGGATGGGAGGGAAATGAACACTGAAGCTTTCTTT. Translation: CASRDGREMNTEAFF.

This clonotype showed up just once. At one end, the junction sequence differs from germline, possibly due to a read error. This chain joins TRBV3-1 and TRBJ2-1; 8 bases line up with TRBD2. This CDR3 has 17 amino acids. Germline V gene data show CDR1 as LGHDT and CDR2 as YNNKEL (reference sequence). The CDR3 region has the DNA TGTGCCTGCAGCAAACATGTGGGAGCGGGGGCCTACAATGAGCAGTTCTTC. Amino acids: CACSKHVGAGAYNEQFF.

This clonotype was seen ten or more times. The chain has TRBV7-9 and TRBJ2-1, with D unresolved. The CDR3 spans 12 residues. Trimming left V 6 bases short and J 9 bases short, with 12 bases between. The germline CDR1 and CDR2 sequences are SEHNR and FQNEAQ (reference sequence). DNA of the CDR3: TGTGCCAGCAGGTCTTACGATGGTGAGCAGTTCTTC. Protein sequence: CASRSYDGEQFF.

This clonotype was counted between two and nine times. This chain links TRBV24-1 with TRBJ2-5; 7 nucleotides align to TRBD1. The CDR3 spans 15 residues. CDR1 is KGHDR, CDR2 SFDVKD, per germline. Germline trimming cut 4 bases from V and 5 bases from J; bases unmatched to any gene: 9. Here the CDR3 reads CATSESTGLGETQYF. The CDR3 DNA is TGTGCCACCAGTGAGTCGACAGGGTTGGGGGAGACCCAGTACTTC.

This clonotype was seen repeatedly, ten times or more. J is TRBJ2-1 and V is TRBV6-5, with 10 bases lining up with TRBD2. CDR1 is MNHEY, CDR2 SVGAGI, per germline. The J segment lost 4 bases and the V segment lost 5 bases, leaving 8 bases of the junction unmatched. This CDR3 comprises 16 residues. The CDR3: CASSTRRTSGYNEQFF. DNA for the CDR3: TGTGCCAGCAGTACCCGAAGGACTAGCGGTTACAATGAGCAGTTCTTC.

This clonotype has ten or more counts. This chain connects TRBV7-9 to TRBJ1-5; D is unclear. From germline, CDR1 is SEHNR and CDR2 FQNEAQ (reference sequence). The CDR3 is made up of 13 amino acids. V was pared by 5 bases and J by 5 bases, with 10 bases between. This CDR3 reads CASSKSSDQPQHF. In DNA form, the CDR3 reads TGTGCCAGCAGCAAATCGAGCGATCAGCCCCAGCATTTT.

This sequence joins TRBV7-9 and TRBJ1-6, with D possibly matching TRBD1 (5 bases). The germline V gene encodes CDR1 SEHNR and CDR2 FQNEAQ (reference sequence). V lost 5 bases and J lost 9, with 17 bases in between. The CDR3 runs 15 residues. CDR3 in DNA: TGTGCCAGCAGCGTTAGCAGGGTTGAAGGTTCACCCCTCCACTTT. Encoded protein: CASSVSRVEGSPLHF.

The sample holds many counts of this clonotype. The chain has TRBV5-1 and TRBJ1-6, with D possibly matching TRBD1 (5 bases). The CDR3 covers 14 residues. CDR1 is SGHRS, CDR2 YFSETQ, per germline. Deletions cut 4 bases from V and 7 bases from J, with 12 bases between. CDR3 coding DNA: TGCGCCAGCAGCCTGGAGGGGAGAAATTCACCCCTCCACTTT. It yields the protein CASSLEGRNSPLHF.

This clonotype is labeled medium-sized (0.01 to 0.1%). V gene TRBV20-1 combines with J gene TRBJ2-1; 9 positions agree with TRBD2. The CDR3 runs to 13 residues. Germline V gene lookup returns CDR1 DFQATT and CDR2 SNEGSKA (reference sequence). Trimming cost V 2 bases and J 13 bases; bases outside gene matches: 9. DNA for the CDR3: TGCAGTGCTAGACCTAAAGTAGCGGGAGAACAGTTCTTC. Encoded protein: CSARPKVAGEQFF.

This clonotype was recorded many times. This sequence joins TRBV5-6 and TRBJ2-7; D possibly matches TRBD1 or TRBD2 (5 bases each). Germline CDR1 and CDR2: SGHDT and YYEEEE. Trimming removed 5 bases from V and 2 bases from J, with 14 bases in between. The CDR3 has 14 residues. DNA for the CDR3: TGTGCCAGCAGTCCTCAGGGACCTACCTACGAGCAGTACTTC. This encodes CASSPQGPTYEQYF.

There are many counts of this clonotype. The V gene is TRBV14, the J gene TRBJ1-2; possible D gene TRBD1, 5 bases. The CDR3 covers 14 residues. Germline assignment: CDR1 SGHDN and CDR2 FVKESK. Trimming removed 1 base from V and 7 bases from J, with 13 bases in between. The CDR3 sequence is CASSQASGIFGYTF. For the CDR3, the DNA is TGTGCCAGCAGCCAAGCCTCAGGGATTTTTGGCTACACCTTC. Full variable domain (remainder filled in from reference TRBV14 and TRBJ1-2): EAGVTQFPSHSVIEKGQTVTLRCDPISGHDNLYWYRRVMGKEIKFLLHFVKESKQDESGMPNNRFLAERTGGTYSTLKVQPAELEDSGVYFCASSQASGIFGYTFGSGTRLTVV.

This clonotype was seen repeatedly, ten times or more. The gene calls are TRBV9 and TRBJ2-2; 8 bases map to TRBD2. Germline V gene sequence: CDR1 SGDLS, CDR2 YYNGEE. V was clipped by 0 bases and J by 2 bases; unmatched bases: 3. The CDR3 has 16 amino acids. The CDR3 sequence is CASSVEVAGNTGELFF. Written as DNA, the CDR3 is TGTGCCAGCAGCGTAGAGGTAGCGGGAAACACCGGGGAGCTGTTTTTT.